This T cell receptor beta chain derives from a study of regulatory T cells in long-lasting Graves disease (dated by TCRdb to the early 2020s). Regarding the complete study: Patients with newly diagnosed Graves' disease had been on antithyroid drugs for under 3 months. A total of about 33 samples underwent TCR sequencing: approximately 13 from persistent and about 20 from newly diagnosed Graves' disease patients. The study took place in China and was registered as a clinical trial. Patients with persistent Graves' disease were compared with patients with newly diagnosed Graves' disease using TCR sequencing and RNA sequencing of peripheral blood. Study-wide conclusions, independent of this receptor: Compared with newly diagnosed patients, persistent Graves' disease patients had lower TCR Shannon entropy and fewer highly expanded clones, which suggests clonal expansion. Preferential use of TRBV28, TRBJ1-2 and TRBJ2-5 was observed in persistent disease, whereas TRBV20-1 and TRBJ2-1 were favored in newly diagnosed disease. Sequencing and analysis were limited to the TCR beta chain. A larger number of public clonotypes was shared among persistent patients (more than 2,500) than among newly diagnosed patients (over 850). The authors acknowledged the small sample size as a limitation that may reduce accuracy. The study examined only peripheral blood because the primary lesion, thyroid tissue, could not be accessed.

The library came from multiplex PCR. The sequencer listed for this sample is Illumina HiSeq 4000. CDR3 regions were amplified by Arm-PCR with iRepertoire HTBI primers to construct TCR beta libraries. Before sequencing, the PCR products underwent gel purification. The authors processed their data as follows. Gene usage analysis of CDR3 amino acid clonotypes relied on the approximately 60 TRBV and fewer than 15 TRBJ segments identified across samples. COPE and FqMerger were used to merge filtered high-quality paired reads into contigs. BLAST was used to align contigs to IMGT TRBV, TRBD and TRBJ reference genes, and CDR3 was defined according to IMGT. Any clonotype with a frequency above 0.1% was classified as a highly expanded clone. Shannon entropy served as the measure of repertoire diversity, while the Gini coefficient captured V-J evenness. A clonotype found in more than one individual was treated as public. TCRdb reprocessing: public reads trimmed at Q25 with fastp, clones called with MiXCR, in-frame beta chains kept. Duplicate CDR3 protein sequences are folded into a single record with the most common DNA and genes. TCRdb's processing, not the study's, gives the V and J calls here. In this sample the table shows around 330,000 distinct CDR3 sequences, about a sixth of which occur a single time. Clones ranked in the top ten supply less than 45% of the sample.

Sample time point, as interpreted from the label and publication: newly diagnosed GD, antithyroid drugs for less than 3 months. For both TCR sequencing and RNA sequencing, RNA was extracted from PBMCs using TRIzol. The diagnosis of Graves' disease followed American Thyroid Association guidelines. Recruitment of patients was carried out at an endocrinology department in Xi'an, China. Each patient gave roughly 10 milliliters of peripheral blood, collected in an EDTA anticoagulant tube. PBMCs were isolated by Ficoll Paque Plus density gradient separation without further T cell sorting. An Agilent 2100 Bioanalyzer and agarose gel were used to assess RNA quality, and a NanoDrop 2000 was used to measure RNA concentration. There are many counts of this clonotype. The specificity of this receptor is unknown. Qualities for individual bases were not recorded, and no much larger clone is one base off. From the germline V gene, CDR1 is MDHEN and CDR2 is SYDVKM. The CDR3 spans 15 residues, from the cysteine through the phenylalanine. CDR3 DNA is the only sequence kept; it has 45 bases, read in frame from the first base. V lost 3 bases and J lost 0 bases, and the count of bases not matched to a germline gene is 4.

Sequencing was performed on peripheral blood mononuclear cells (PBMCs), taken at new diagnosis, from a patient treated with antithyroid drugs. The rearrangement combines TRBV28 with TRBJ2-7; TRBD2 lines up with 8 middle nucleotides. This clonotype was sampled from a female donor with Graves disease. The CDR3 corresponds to CASSFGGGHSYEQYF. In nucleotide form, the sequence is TGTGCCAGCAGTTTCGGGGGGGGGCACTCCTACGAGCAGTACTTC.